This record covers a single T cell receptor beta chain. No antigen is known for it. Assay used: immunoSEQ multiplex PCR; TCRdb lists only in-frame clones, some missing. The top ten hold less than 2% of the sample, which has about 55,000 clones, 88% seen once. Looked up from germline, CDR1 is MNHEY and CDR2 is SVGAGI. The CDR3 runs to 14 residues. Losses at the gene ends were 6 bases for V and 3 bases for J; bases not matched to a gene: 3. This entry comes from a study of OX40 agonist ivuxolimab in advanced cancers. Study-level results: Low levels of normalized T-cell clonal expansion also appeared in some nonresponders.

Sequenced here: CD4+ or CD8+ T cells sorted from blood, sampled in a trial of the OX40 agonist ivuxolimab. This sequence was found in an adult with an advanced solid tumor such as melanoma, head and neck, liver or kidney cancer. V and J are TRBV6-5 and TRBJ2-2; 8 bases are shared with TRBD1. The CDR3, as DNA: TGTGCCAGCAGAGCGGACAGGGACACCGGGGAGCTGTTTTTT. Encoded protein: CASRADRDTGELFF.